The 22 T cell receptor beta chains below come from one sample, sequenced in a study of graft-versus-host responses after intestinal transplantation. Generated by immunoSEQ multiplex PCR, the TCRdb table keeps only in-frame clones and is missing some. The sample includes about 86,000 clones, about 87% seen only once; the top ten take around 0.3%. These receptors have no known antigen. The sample consisted of unstimulated CD4+ T cells sorted from spleen or lymph node cells, taken before transplant. These receptors originate from a human donor who was the organ donor for an intestinal transplant.

The J gene is TRBJ2-3, the V gene TRBV9; TRBD1 agrees at 7 bases. This CDR3 has 15 residues. V shed 4 bases and J 0 bases; nucleotides not matched to a gene: 5. Per the germline V gene, CDR1 is SGDLS and CDR2 is YYNGEE. The CDR3 is CASSLQGRSTDTQYF. CDR3 DNA: TGTGCCAGCAGCCTACAGGGGCGCAGCACAGATACGCAGTATTTT.

CDR3 sequence reads: CASTSSEWEDRNTIYF. The DNA for the CDR3 is TGTGCCAGCACCTCCTCAGAGTGGGAGGATCGAAACACCATATATTTT. This sequence joins TRBV28 and TRBJ1-3, with D hard to call. From germline, CDR1 is MDHEN and CDR2 SYDVKM. V dropped 7 bases and J dropped 5 bases, with 21 bases sitting between them. The CDR3 is 16 amino acids.

The V gene is TRBV5-1, the J gene TRBJ1-4, with 9 bases that match TRBD1. The junction had 12 bases not matched to a gene; V was cut back by 7 bases and J by 8 bases. The CDR3 runs 15 residues. Germline CDR1 reads SGHRS; CDR2 reads YFSETQ. This chain's CDR3 is CASRSTGGASEKLFF. Written as DNA, the CDR3 is TGCGCCAGCCGCTCCACAGGGGGCGCTAGCGAAAAACTGTTTTTT. Looking up the rest from reference TRBV5-1 and TRBJ1-4 gives the full variable domain: KAGVTQTPRYLIKTRGQQVTLSCSPISGHRSVSWYQQTPGQGLQFLFEYFSETQRNKGNFPGRFSGRQFSNSRSEMNVSTLELGDSALYLCASRSTGGASEKLFFGSGTQLSVL.

The chain is built from TRBV27 and TRBJ1-4; possible D gene TRBD1, 5 bases. The CDR3 spans 14 residues. V lost 2 bases to trimming and J lost 8 bases, with 12 bases between them. Germline CDR1 MNHEY, CDR2 SMNVEV (reference sequence). The CDR3 DNA is TGTGCCAGCAGTTTACGGGGGGAGGGCGAAAAACTGTTTTTT. Translating it yields CASSLRGEGEKLFF.

The V gene is TRBV7-2, the J gene TRBJ1-5; D unclear. The CDR3 has 13 residues. Germline V gene sequence: CDR1 SGHTA, CDR2 FQGNSA. V dropped 3 bases and J dropped 7 bases, with 10 bases sitting between them. The CDR3 DNA reads TGTGCCAGCAGCTTCCAGGCTGACCAGCCCCAGCATTTT. This translates into CASSFQADQPQHF.

This rearrangement joins TRBV7-2 to TRBJ2-7; D is unclear. The V gene lost 0 bases and the J gene lost 2 bases, with 14 bases spanning the gap. This CDR3 is 16 amino acids long. Germline-derived CDR1 and CDR2 are SGHTA and FQGNSA. In nucleotides, the CDR3 is TGTGCCAGCAGCTTAGCGATAGCCAGTACTACCTACGAGCAGTACTTC. The encoded protein is CASSLAIASTTYEQYF.

The rearrangement uses TRBV28 and TRBJ1-2; D is unresolved. The CDR3 has 12 amino acids. With 6 bases removed from V and 5 bases from J, the gap between germline ends came to 10 bases. Germline lookup yields CDR1 MDHEN and CDR2 SYDVKM. The CDR3 spells CASRYRAYGYTF. CDR3 sequence (DNA): TGTGCCAGCAGATATAGAGCGTATGGCTACACCTTC.

This chain connects TRBV7-9 to TRBJ2-7, with D possibly being TRBD2 (6 bases). The CDR3 extends over 14 amino acids. Looked up from germline, CDR1 is SEHNR and CDR2 is FQNEAQ (reference sequence). V was trimmed by 7 bases and J by 0 bases, leaving 13 bases between them. CDR3 in DNA: TGTGCCAGCAAAGGGACTTCCACCTCCTACGAGCAGTACTTC. Translation gives CASKGTSTSYEQYF.

V usage is TRBV28 and J usage is TRBJ1-2; D gene ambiguous. CDR3 size: 12 residues. CDR1 is MDHEN, CDR2 SYDVKM, per germline. V gave up 7 bases and J gave up 8 bases, with 14 bases separating them. CDR3 nucleotide sequence: TGTGCCAGCACCATTCCTCCGGGGGGCTACACCTTC. It encodes CASTIPPGGYTF.

The gene calls are TRBV29-1 and TRBJ2-7, with D tentatively TRBD2 (6 bases). The CDR3 totals 14 residues. The ends were cut back, 4 bases at V and 2 bases at J, with 15 bases in the middle. Germline CDR1 SQVTM, CDR2 ANQGSEA. CDR3 bases: TGCAGCGTTGTACCCGGGAGCAGAGCCTACGAGCAGTACTTC. Encoded protein: CSVVPGSRAYEQYF.

The chain carries TRBV7-2 and TRBJ1-3; 10 bases are shared with TRBD1. The CDR3 sequence is 14 residues long. The germline gives CDR1 SGHTA, CDR2 FQGNSA. Trimming at V came to 7 bases and at J to 4 bases, leaving 4 bases not matched to a gene. CDR3 protein: CASTLDRGGNTIYF. The CDR3 nucleotides read TGTGCCAGCACCCTGGACAGGGGGGGAAACACCATATATTTT.

The chain recombines TRBV18 with TRBJ1-6, with D perhaps TRBD1 (5 bases). V lost 2 bases and J lost 5, with 16 bases in between. The CDR3 runs 17 residues. Germline V gene lookup returns CDR1 KGHSH and CDR2 LQKENI. CDR3: CASSPYGEEGNNSPLHF. In nucleotides, the CDR3 is TGTGCCAGCTCACCATACGGGGAGGAGGGGAATAATTCACCCCTCCACTTT.

This clone has only one observation. The chain links TRBV5-4 to TRBJ2-5; D perhaps matches TRBD2 (5 bases). The J call is uncertain, as TRBJ2-7 better fits the DNA end. The CDR3 has 15 residues. CDR1 and CDR2 (germline): SGHNT, YYREEE (reference sequence). The CDR3 nucleotides read TGTGCCAGCAGCCTCAAGCGGAGGAGCTCCTACGAGCAGTACTTC. Its protein product is CASSLKRRSSYEQYF.

This clone was observed a few times. The V gene is TRBV5-6, the J gene TRBJ1-2; D remains unclear. Trimming took 3 bases from V and 14 from J, leaving 17 bases between them. The V gene's germline CDR1 is SGHDT and CDR2 YYEEEE. The CDR3 sequence is 12 residues long. The CDR3: CASSSTNLGSTF. CDR3 DNA: TGTGCCAGCAGCTCTACGAATTTGGGGAGTACCTTC.

This clone has only a few counts. The CDR3 region is CASSRGLTRYNEQFF. The CDR3 DNA is TGCGCCAGCAGCCGCGGACTAACCCGCTACAATGAGCAGTTCTTC. The V call is TRBV4-3, the J call TRBJ2-1; possible D gene TRBD2, 6 bases. The CDR3 contains 15 residues. Per the germline V gene, CDR1 is LGHNA and CDR2 is YSLEER. V shed 4 bases and J shed 3 bases, with 13 bases lying between them.

V and J are TRBV9 and TRBJ2-5; D is possibly TRBD1 (5 bases). The J call could be wrong; TRBJ2-7 is a better fit for the DNA end. Germline assignment: CDR1 SGDLS and CDR2 YYNGEE. This CDR3 contains 14 residues. Here the CDR3 reads CASSVGGPSYEQYF. The CDR3 DNA reads TGTGCCAGCAGCGTAGGGGGCCCTTCCTACGAGCAGTACTTC.

The V gene is TRBV7-2, the J gene TRBJ2-7, with 8 bases that match TRBD2. Looked up from germline, CDR1 is SGHTA and CDR2 is FQGNSA. The CDR3 extends over 15 amino acids. After removal of 6 bases from V and 3 bases from J, the junction contained 10 bases not matched to a gene. The CDR3 reads CASSYSGTSDYEQYF. The CDR3 DNA reads as TGTGCCAGCAGTTATTCCGGGACTAGTGACTACGAGCAGTACTTC.

This chain connects TRBV11-2 to TRBJ2-1; D is ambiguous. The CDR3 consists of 13 residues. Trimming shortened V by 3 bases and J by 5 bases, and 8 bases separated the two germline ends. Germline lookup yields CDR1 SGHAT and CDR2 FQNNGV. The chain's CDR3 is CASSLGLNNEQFF. The CDR3 DNA sequence: TGTGCCAGCAGCTTGGGCCTCAACAATGAGCAGTTCTTC.

This chain links TRBV6-7 with TRBJ2-7; TRBD2 aligns across 8 bases. TRBV6-7 is flagged as an ORF with uncertain function. The CDR3 has 16 amino acids. V shed 1 base, J shed 3 bases, and the junction held 8 bases outside the gene matches. CDR3 DNA: TGTGCCAGCAGTTACTGTCCAGCGGGGGTCCTCTACGAGCAGTACTTC. Its protein is CASSYCPAGVLYEQYF.

This chain links TRBV29-1 with TRBJ2-1; 15 bases fit TRBD2. Germline V gives CDR1 SQVTM, CDR2 ANQGSEA. Trimming cost V 4 bases and J 5 bases; bases outside gene matches: 9. The CDR3 covers 17 residues. CDR3 in amino acids: CSVVRFGLAGGHNEQFF. In DNA, the CDR3 is TGCAGCGTTGTGAGGTTCGGACTAGCGGGAGGGCACAATGAGCAGTTCTTC.

V gene TRBV6-1 combines with J gene TRBJ1-5; D call uncertain. V was clipped by 2 bases and J by 5 bases, with 7 bases between them. This CDR3 spans 13 amino acids. Germline V gene data show CDR1 as MNHNS and CDR2 as SASEGT. The chain's CDR3 is CASSEFQDQPQHF. CDR3 in DNA: TGTGCCAGCAGTGAATTCCAGGATCAGCCCCAGCATTTT.

The chain combines TRBV9 with TRBJ1-3, with D unresolved. The CDR3 runs 14 residues. Germline assignment: CDR1 SGDLS and CDR2 YYNGEE. Trimming left V 4 bases short and J 4 bases short, with 12 bases between. CDR3 DNA sequence: TGTGCCAGCAGCCGTTACGGTTCCGGAAACACCATATATTTT. Its translation is CASSRYGSGNTIYF.